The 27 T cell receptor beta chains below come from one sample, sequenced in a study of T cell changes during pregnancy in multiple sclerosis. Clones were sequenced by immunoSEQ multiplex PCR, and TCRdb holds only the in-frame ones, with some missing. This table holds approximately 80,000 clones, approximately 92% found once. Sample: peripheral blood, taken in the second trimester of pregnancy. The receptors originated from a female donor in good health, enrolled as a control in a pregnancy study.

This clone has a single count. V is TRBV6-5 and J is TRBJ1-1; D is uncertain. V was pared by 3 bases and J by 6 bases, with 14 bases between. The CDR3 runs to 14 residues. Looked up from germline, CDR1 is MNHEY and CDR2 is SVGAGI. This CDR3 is CASSYAGFSAEAFF. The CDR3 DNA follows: TGTGCCAGCAGTTATGCGGGGTTCAGCGCTGAAGCTTTCTTT.

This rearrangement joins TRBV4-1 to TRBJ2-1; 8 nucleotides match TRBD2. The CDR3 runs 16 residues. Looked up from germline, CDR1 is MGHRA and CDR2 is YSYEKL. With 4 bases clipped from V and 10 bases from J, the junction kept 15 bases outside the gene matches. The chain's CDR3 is CASSPIGRGAIYEQFF. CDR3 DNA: TGCGCCAGCAGCCCGATCGGGCGGGGGGCTATTTACGAGCAGTTCTTC.

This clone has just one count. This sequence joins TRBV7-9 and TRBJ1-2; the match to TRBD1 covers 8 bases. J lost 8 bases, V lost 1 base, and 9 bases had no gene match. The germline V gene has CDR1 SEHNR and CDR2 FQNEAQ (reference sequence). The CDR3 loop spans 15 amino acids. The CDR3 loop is CASSLGGQARGGYTF. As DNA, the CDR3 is TGTGCCAGCAGCTTAGGGGGACAGGCCCGGGGCGGCTACACCTTC.

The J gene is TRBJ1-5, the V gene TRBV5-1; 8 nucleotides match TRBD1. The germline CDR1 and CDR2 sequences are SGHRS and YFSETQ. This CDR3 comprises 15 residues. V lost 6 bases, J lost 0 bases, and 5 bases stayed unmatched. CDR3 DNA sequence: TGCGCCAGCAAGACAGGGGTCAATAGCAATCAGCCCCAGCATTTT. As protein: CASKTGVNSNQPQHF.

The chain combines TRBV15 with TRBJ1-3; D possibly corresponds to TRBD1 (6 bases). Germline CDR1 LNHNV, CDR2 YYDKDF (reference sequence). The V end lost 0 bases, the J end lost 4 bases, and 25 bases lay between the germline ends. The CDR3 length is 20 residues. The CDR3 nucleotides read TGTGCCACCAGCAGAGAAGTTTTAATCCAGGGGCCAGCCGGGGGAAACACCATATATTTT. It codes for CATSREVLIQGPAGGNTIYF.

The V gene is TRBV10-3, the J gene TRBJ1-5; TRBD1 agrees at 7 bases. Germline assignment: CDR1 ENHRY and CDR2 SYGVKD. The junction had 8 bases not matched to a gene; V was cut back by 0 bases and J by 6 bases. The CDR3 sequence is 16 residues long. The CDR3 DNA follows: TGTGCCATCAGTGAGTCGGGGCCGCAGGGGGGTCAGCCCCAGCATTTT. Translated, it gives CAISESGPQGGQPQHF.

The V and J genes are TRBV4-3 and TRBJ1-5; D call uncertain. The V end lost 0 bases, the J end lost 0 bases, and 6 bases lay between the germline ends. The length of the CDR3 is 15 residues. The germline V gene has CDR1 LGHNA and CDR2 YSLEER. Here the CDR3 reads CASSQDHYSNQPQHF. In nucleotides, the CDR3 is TGCGCCAGCAGCCAAGACCACTATAGCAATCAGCCCCAGCATTTT.

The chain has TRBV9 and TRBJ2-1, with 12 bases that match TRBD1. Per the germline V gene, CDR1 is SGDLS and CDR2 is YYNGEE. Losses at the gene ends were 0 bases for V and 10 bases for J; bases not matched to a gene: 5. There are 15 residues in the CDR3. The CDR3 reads CASSVVGQGAEEQFF. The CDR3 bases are TGTGCCAGCAGCGTAGTGGGACAGGGGGCGGAAGAGCAGTTCTTC.

The CDR3 DNA follows: TGTGCCAGCAGCCTAGCGGGGGGCACAGATACGCAGTATTTT. This codes for CASSLAGGTDTQYF. The chain couples TRBV7-3 to TRBJ2-3; TRBD2 matches 10 bases. V lost 5 bases to trimming and J lost 1 base; unmatched junction nucleotides: 0. This CDR3 contains 14 residues. CDR1 is SGHTA, CDR2 FQGTGA, per germline.

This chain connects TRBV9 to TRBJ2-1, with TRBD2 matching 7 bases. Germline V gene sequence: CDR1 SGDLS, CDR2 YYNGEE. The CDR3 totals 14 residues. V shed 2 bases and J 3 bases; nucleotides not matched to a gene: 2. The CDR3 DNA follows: TGTGCCAGCAGCGTGAGCGGGGACTACAATGAGCAGTTCTTC. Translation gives CASSVSGDYNEQFF.

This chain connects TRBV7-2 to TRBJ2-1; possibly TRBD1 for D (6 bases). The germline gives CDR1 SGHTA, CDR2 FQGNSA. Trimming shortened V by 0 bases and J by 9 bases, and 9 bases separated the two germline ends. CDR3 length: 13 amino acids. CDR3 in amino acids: CASSLAGGGEQFF. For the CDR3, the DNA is TGTGCCAGCAGCTTAGCAGGGGGTGGTGAGCAGTTCTTC.

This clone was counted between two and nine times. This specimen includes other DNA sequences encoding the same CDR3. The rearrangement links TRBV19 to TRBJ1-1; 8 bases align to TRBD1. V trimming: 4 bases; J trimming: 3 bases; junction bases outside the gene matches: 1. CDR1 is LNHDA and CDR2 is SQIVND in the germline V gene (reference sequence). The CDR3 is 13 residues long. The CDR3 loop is CASSTTGDTEAFF. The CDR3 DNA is TGTGCCAGTAGTACGACAGGGGACACTGAAGCTTTCTTT.

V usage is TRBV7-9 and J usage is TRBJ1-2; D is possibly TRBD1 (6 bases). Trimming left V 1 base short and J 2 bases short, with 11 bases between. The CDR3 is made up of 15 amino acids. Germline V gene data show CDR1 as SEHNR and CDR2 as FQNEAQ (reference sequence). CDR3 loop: CASSLGTGINYGYTF. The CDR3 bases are TGTGCCAGCAGCTTAGGTACAGGGATCAACTATGGCTACACCTTC.

The CDR3 protein is CASSPREREQFF. CDR3 coding DNA: TGTGCCAGCAGCCCGAGGGAGAGAGAGCAGTTCTTC. The V call is TRBV9, the J call TRBJ2-1; D is perhaps TRBD2 (5 bases). The CDR3 is 12 residues long. Trimming removed 4 bases from V and 10 bases from J, with 12 bases in between. Germline CDR1 reads SGDLS; CDR2 reads YYNGEE.

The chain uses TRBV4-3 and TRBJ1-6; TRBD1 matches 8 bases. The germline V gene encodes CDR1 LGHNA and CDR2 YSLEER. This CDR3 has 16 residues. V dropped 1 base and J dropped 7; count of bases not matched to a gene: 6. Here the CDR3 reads CASSQVGQGANSPLHF. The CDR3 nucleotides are TGCGCCAGCAGCCAAGTAGGGCAGGGGGCGAATTCACCCCTCCACTTT.

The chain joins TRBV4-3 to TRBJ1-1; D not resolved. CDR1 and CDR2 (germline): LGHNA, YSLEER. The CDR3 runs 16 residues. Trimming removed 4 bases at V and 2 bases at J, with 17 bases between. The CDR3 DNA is TGCGCCAGCAGCCCCCGGTTCGAGGGCCTAAACACTGAAGCTTTCTTT. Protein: CASSPRFEGLNTEAFF.

CDR3 nucleotide sequence: TGTGCCAGCAGTTTTAGTCCGATGGCAACTAATGAAAAACTGTTTTTT. This encodes CASSFSPMATNEKLFF. V is TRBV27 and J is TRBJ1-4; D gene ambiguous. CDR1 and CDR2 from the germline V gene are MNHEY and SMNVEV (reference sequence). V gave up 3 bases and J gave up 0 bases, with 11 bases separating them. The CDR3 extends over 16 amino acids.

The DNA of the CDR3 is TGTGCCAGAAGCCCGGGGACAGGGGAGCCAGATACGCAGTATTTT. Protein product: CARSPGTGEPDTQYF. The V and J genes are TRBV5-3 and TRBJ2-3, with TRBD1 identical over 10 bases. TRBV5-3 belongs to the ORF category, with a function that is uncertain. V trimming: 4 bases; J trimming: 4 bases; junction bases outside the gene matches: 6. The length of the CDR3 is 15 residues.

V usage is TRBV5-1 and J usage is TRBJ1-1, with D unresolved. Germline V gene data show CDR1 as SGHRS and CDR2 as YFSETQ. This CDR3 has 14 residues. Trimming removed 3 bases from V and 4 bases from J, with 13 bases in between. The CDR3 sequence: CASSSEERATEAFF. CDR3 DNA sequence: TGCGCCAGCAGCTCGGAAGAGCGGGCCACTGAAGCTTTCTTT.

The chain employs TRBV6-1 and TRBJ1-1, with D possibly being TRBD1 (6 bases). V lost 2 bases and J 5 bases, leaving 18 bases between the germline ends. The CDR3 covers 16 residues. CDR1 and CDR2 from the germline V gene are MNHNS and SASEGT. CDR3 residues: CASSEIRGRGETEAFF. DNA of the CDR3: TGTGCCAGCAGTGAAATTCGGGGCAGGGGAGAGACTGAAGCTTTCTTT.

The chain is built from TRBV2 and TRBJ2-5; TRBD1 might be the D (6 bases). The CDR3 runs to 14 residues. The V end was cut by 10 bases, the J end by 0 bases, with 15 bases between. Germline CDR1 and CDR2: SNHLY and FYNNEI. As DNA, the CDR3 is TGTGCCACCCGGACAGCCCTGTACCAAGAGACCCAGTACTTC. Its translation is CATRTALYQETQYF.

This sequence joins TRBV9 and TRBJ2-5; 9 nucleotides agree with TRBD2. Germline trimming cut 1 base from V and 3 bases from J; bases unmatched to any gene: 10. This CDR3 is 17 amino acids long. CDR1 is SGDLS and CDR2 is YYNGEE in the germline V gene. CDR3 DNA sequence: TGTGCCAGCAGCGTAAATCAGCTAGCGGGGTCCGAAGAGACCCAGTACTTC. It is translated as CASSVNQLAGSEETQYF.

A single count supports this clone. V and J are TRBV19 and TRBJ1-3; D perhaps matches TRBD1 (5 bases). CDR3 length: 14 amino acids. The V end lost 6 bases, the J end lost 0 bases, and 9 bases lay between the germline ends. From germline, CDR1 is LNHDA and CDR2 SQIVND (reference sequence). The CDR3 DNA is TGTGCCAGTAGACTGACAGCCTCTGGAAACACCATATATTTT. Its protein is CASRLTASGNTIYF.

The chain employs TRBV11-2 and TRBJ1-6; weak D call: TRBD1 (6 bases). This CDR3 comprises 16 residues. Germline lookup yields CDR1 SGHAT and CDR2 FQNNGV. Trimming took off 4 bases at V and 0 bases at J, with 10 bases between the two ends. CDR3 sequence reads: CASSSRGSSYNSPLHF. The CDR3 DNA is TGTGCCAGCAGCTCCAGGGGTAGCTCCTATAATTCACCCCTCCACTTT. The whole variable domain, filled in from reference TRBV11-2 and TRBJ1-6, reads EAGVAQSPRYKIIEKRQSVAFWCNPISGHATLYWYQQILGQGPKLLIQFQNNGVVDDSQLPKDRFSAERLKGVDSTLKIQPAKLEDSAVYLCASSSRGSSYNSPLHFGNGTRLTVT.

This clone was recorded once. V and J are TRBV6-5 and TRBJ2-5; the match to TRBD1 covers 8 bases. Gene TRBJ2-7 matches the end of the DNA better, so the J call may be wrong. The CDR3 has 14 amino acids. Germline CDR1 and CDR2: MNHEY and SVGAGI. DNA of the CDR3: TGTGCCAGCAGTTACCGGGGACAGGCCTACGAGCAGTACTTC. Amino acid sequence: CASSYRGQAYEQYF.

CDR3 DNA sequence: TGTGCCAGCAGCTCCCTAGCGGGGGGGCCCGAGACCCAGTACTTC. It specifies CASSSLAGGPETQYF. The chain is built from TRBV9 and TRBJ2-5; 12 bases fit TRBD2. CDR1 SGDLS and CDR2 YYNGEE come from the germline V gene. The CDR3 covers 15 residues. Trimming at V came to 4 bases and at J to 5 bases, leaving 6 bases not matched to a gene.

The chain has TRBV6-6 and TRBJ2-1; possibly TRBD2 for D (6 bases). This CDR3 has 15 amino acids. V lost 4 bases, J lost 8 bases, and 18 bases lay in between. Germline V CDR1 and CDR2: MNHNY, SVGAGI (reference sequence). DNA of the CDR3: TGTGCCAGCAGTTCCCTAGGGCCCGGCGGGGATGAGCAGTTCTTC. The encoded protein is CASSSLGPGGDEQFF.